The source of this T cell receptor beta chain is a study of T cells in Graves' hyperthyroidism and ophthalmopathy. The ends were cut back, 4 bases at V and 6 bases at J, with 14 bases in the middle. The CDR3 has 14 residues. Germline V gives CDR1 SGHAT, CDR2 FQNNGV. This clonotype was counted between two and nine times. There were TCR beta CDR3 regions amplified from RNA transcripts. Primed by the HTBI set, a first-round RT-PCR was run on the TCR CDR3. Each CDR3 protein gets one entry after TCRdb re-called the multiplex PCR reads with MiXCR. The sample includes hundreds of thousands of distinct CDR3 sequences, roughly 15% of them seen just once.

The sequence was collected from a woman aged 18-29 years with Graves' hyperthyroidism. Sequenced sample: blood. The chain couples TRBV11-2 to TRBJ2-3; possible D gene TRBD2, 6 bases. CDR3 nucleotides: TGTGCCAGCAGCTCGGAGGGCCCCTCTGATACGCAGTATTTT. Translated: CASSSEGPSDTQYF.